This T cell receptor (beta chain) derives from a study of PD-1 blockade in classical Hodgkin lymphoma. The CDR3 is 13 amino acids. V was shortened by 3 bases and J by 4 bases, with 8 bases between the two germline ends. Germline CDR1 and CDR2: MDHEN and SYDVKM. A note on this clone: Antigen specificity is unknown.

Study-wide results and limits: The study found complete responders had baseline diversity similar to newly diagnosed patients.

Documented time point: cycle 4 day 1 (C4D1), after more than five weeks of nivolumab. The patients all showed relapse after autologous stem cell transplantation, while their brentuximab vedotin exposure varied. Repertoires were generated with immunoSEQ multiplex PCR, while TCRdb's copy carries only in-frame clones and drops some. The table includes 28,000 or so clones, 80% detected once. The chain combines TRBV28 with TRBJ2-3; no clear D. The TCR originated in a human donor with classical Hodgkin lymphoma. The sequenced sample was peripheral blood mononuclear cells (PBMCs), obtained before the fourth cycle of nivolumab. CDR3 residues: CASSFDTSDTQYF. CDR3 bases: TGTGCCAGCAGTTTTGACACTTCAGATACGCAGTATTTT.